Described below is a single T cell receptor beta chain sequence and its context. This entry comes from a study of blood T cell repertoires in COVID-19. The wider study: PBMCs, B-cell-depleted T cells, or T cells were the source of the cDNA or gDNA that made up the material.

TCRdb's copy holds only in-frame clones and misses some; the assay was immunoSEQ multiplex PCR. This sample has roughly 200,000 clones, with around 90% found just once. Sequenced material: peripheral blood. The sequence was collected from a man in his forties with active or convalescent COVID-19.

The CDR3 is CAISVGGGVEQYF. CDR3 DNA: TGTGCCATCAGTGTGGGGGGAGGTGTCGAGCAGTACTTC. The rearrangement uses TRBV10-3 and TRBJ2-7, with a possible D match to TRBD2 (6 bases). The CDR3 runs to 13 residues. From germline, CDR1 is ENHRY and CDR2 SYGVKD. With 4 bases removed from V and 6 bases from J, the gap between germline ends came to 13 bases.